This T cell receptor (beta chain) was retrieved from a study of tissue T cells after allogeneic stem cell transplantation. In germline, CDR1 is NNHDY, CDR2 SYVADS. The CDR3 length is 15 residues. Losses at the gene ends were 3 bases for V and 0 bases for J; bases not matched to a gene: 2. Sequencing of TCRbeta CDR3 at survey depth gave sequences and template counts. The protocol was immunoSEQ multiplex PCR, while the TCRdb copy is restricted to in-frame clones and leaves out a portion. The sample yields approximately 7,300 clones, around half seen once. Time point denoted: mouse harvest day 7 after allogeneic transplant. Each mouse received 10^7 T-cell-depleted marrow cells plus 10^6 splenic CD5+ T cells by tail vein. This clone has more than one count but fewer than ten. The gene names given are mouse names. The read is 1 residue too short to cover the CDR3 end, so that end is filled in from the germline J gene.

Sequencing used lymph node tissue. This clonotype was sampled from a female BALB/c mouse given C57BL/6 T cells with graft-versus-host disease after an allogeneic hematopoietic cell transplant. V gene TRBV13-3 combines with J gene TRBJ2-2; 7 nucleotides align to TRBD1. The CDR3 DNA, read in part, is TGTGCCAGCAGTGTCGGGACAGCAAACACCGGGCAGCTCTAC. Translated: CASSVGTANTGQLY. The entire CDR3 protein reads CASSVGTANTGQLYF.